The clone carrying this T cell receptor (beta chain) came up once. Its antigen remains unidentified. Researchers ran the PCR with 60 Vbeta and 13 Jbeta primers. TCRdb's table, derived via immunoSEQ multiplex PCR, lists solely in-frame clones and lacks some. Of 150,000 to 180,000 clones in the sample, under 85% were seen once. The sample comes from a study of cytomegalovirus exposure and HLA in healthy donors. Findings of the study overall: A further, later analysis showed that HLA-associated TCR beta chains (compared with equally common others) were more clonally expanded. While the bulk of TCR sequences proved rare, some public TCRs turned up in many donors. Prior analysis indicated that the majority of TCR beta V segments exhibited productivity approximately 87% or approximately 30% of the time.

Samples came from healthy bone marrow donors. The origin of this receptor is a young man in good health and CMV-seronegative. The sequenced material came from PBMCs.

CDR3 amino acids: CASSDNRGINEKLFF. For the CDR3, the DNA is TGTGCCAGCAGTGATAACAGGGGAATAAATGAAAAACTGTTTTTT. The chain employs TRBV2 and TRBJ1-4; 7 bases are a match to TRBD1. The CDR3 is 15 amino acids. Per germline, CDR1 SNHLY and CDR2 FYNNEI. V gave up 3 bases and J gave up 5 bases; unmatched junction bases: 6.